Shown below are 11 T cell receptor beta chains from a single sample sequenced in a study of T-cell memory formation after mild COVID-19. TCRdb redid the calling of the 5' RACE reads with MiXCR, one entry per CDR3 protein. The profile shows about 260,000 distinct CDR3 sequences, approximately 15% of them singletons. Sequenced input: PBMCs or a T cell subset sorted from them (not recorded which). The receptors were gathered from a man aged 18 to 30 who had mild COVID-19 (a few samples of this study predate the infection). Cell type and time point are not known.

The chain combines TRBV5-5 with TRBJ1-2, with TRBD1 as a possible D gene (5 bases). V was trimmed by 4 bases and J by 2 bases, leaving 12 bases between them. The CDR3 contains 14 residues. Germline values: CDR1 SGHKS, CDR2 YYEKEE (reference sequence). Here the CDR3 reads CASSLIAGNYGYTF. The DNA of the CDR3 is TGTGCCAGCAGCCTAATTGCAGGGAACTATGGCTACACCTTC. The variable domain in full, completed from reference TRBV5-5 and TRBJ1-2, reads DAGVTQSPTHLIKTRGQQVTLRCSPISGHKSVSWYQQVLGQGPQFIFQYYEKEERGRGNFPDRFSARQFPNYSSELNVNALLLGDSALYLCASSLIAGNYGYTFGSGTRLTVV.

This clonotype turned up a few times. The chain carries TRBV7-2 and TRBJ2-3, with a weak D call TRBD2 (6 bases). Germline CDR1 and CDR2: SGHTA and FQGNSA. The CDR3 totals 16 residues. V was shortened by 1 base and J by 5 bases, with 16 bases between the two germline ends. CDR3 in amino acids: CASSLDIGPGGDTQYF. The CDR3 region has the DNA TGTGCCAGCAGCTTAGATATCGGCCCCGGGGGAGATACGCAGTATTTT.

In its sample, this clonotype was seen a few times. The chain carries TRBV12-3 or TRBV12-4 and TRBJ1-2, with D unresolved. The CDR3 is 13 residues long. V was cut by 5 bases and J by 4 bases, with 11 bases left in between. The CDR3 bases are TGTGCCAGCAGTGACGGGGAAGGCTATGGCTACACCTTC. This gives the protein CASSDGEGYGYTF.

This clonotype has a count of ten or more. The V and J genes are TRBV11-2 and TRBJ1-4; D not certain. The germline V and J ends were trimmed by 5 bases and 7 bases, with 8 bases remaining between them. This CDR3 contains 12 residues. Germline V gives CDR1 SGHAT, CDR2 FQNNGV. CDR3 nucleotides: TGTGCCAGCAGCCATCCTGGTGAAAAACTGTTTTTT. This translates into CASSHPGEKLFF.

The chain uses TRBV12-3 or TRBV12-4 and TRBJ1-2, with TRBD1 matching 8 bases. V lost 3 bases to trimming and J lost 7 bases; unmatched junction nucleotides: 13. The CDR3 spans 16 residues. The CDR3 region is CASSFGTGGGVFGYTF. Written as DNA, the CDR3 is TGTGCCAGCAGTTTTGGGACAGGCGGTGGCGTATTTGGCTACACCTTC.

The genes are TRBV4-3 and TRBJ2-1, with a possible D match to TRBD2 (7 bases). The V gene lost 0 bases and the J gene lost 3 bases, with 15 bases spanning the gap. CDR3 size: 17 residues. Germline V gene lookup returns CDR1 LGHNA and CDR2 YSLEER. In DNA form, the CDR3 reads TGCGCCAGCAGCCAAGATCCCGGGGGGCTAATCTACAATGAGCAGTTCTTC. Translating it yields CASSQDPGGLIYNEQFF.

This clonotype was counted between two and nine times. This chain joins TRBV6-5 and TRBJ2-4; no firm D call. There are 17 residues in the CDR3. Germline V CDR1 and CDR2: MNHEY, SVGAGI. The V end lost 0 bases, the J end lost 2 bases, and 14 bases lay between the germline ends. CDR3 sequence reads: CASSYSRAGLPKNIQYF. CDR3 bases: TGTGCCAGCAGTTACTCACGGGCCGGTTTACCCAAAAACATTCAGTACTTC.

This clonotype appeared a few times. The J gene is TRBJ1-2, the V gene TRBV20-1, with 12 bases matching TRBD1. CDR3 size: 13 residues. CDR1 DFQATT and CDR2 SNEGSKA come from the germline V gene (reference sequence). Trimming took 5 bases from V and 7 from J; bases not matched to a gene: 5. In nucleotides, the CDR3 is TGCAGTGCTGGGGACAGGGGGCTTTCTGGCTACACCTTC. This translates into CSAGDRGLSGYTF.

The chain joins TRBV6-5 to TRBJ2-7; tentatively, D is TRBD2 (7 bases). With 2 bases removed from V and 2 bases from J, the gap between germline ends came to 10 bases. The CDR3 has 14 residues. In germline, CDR1 is MNHEY, CDR2 SVGAGI. The CDR3 nucleotides read TGTGCCAGCAGTTACGCGGGGGCCCCCTACGAGCAGTACGTC. This sequence encodes CASSYAGAPYEQYV.

This clonotype turned up a few times. The chain recombines TRBV6-2 or TRBV6-3 with TRBJ1-2; 7 bases agree with TRBD1. The ends lost 6 bases at V and 3 bases at J; junction bases unmatched: 10. The CDR3 has 15 amino acids. Germline V lookup: CDR1 MNHEY, CDR2 SVGEGT. The CDR3 sequence: CASSQRQGRDYGYTF. DNA of the CDR3: TGTGCCAGCAGCCAAAGACAGGGTCGGGACTATGGCTACACCTTC.

This clonotype has a handful of counts. The V call is TRBV7-9, the J call TRBJ1-2; D is perhaps TRBD1 (6 bases). This CDR3 has 14 amino acids. CDR1 SEHNR and CDR2 FQNEAQ come from the germline V gene (reference sequence). V was cut by 1 base and J by 8 bases, with 14 bases left in between. CDR3 DNA sequence: TGTGCCAGCAGCTTAGGACCGGGACACGGCGGCTACACCTTC. Translated, it gives CASSLGPGHGGYTF. Together with reference TRBV7-9 and TRBJ1-2, the CDR3 gives the full variable domain: DTGVSQNPRHKITKRGQNVTFRCDPISEHNRLYWYRQTLGQGPEFLTYFQNEAQLEKSRLLSDRFSAERPKGSFSTLEIQRTEQGDSAMYLCASSLGPGHGGYTFGSGTRLTVV.